What follows describes a single TCR beta chain. The sample comes from a study of blood T cell repertoires in COVID-19. CDR3 length: 15 residues. V lost 7 bases and J lost 2, with 16 bases in between. Germline CDR1 MDHEN, CDR2 SYDVKM. Profiled with immunoSEQ multiplex PCR; TCRdb holds only in-frame clones, not every one. Among about 88,000 clones listed, roughly 84% were seen once. This chain links TRBV28 with TRBJ2-3; D is perhaps TRBD2 (6 bases). Sequencing used peripheral blood. The sequence was obtained from a woman aged 65 to 85 with acute or convalescent COVID-19. CDR3 in amino acids: CASISGERLTDTQYF. CDR3 sequence (DNA): TGTGCCAGCATTAGCGGTGAGAGACTCACAGATACGCAGTATTTT.